Shown below are 13 T cell receptor beta chains from a single sample sequenced in a study of cytomegalovirus exposure and HLA in healthy donors. Primers included in the PCR were 60 Vbeta and 13 Jbeta primers. The assay was immunoSEQ multiplex PCR, and TCRdb's table has in-frame clones only and misses some. This table holds over 70,000 clones, approximately 70% found once. Sequenced: PBMCs. These receptors were obtained from a woman in her forties or fifties in good health and CMV-seropositive.

This clone was picked up a small number of times. This sequence joins TRBV5-1 and TRBJ2-1; TRBD2 agrees at 13 bases. Germline trimming cut 2 bases from V and 6 bases from J; bases unmatched to any gene: 2. Germline-derived CDR1 and CDR2 are SGHRS and YFSETQ. The CDR3 is made up of 15 amino acids. CDR3 residues: CASSLLAGGPNEQFF. In nucleotides, the CDR3 is TGCGCCAGCAGCTTACTAGCGGGGGGGCCCAATGAGCAGTTCTTC.

This rearrangement joins TRBV7-9 to TRBJ1-1, with no clear D. Trimming removed 1 base from V and 7 bases from J, with 7 bases in between. The CDR3 is 12 amino acids. Germline CDR1 is SEHNR and CDR2 is FQNEAQ (reference sequence). CDR3: CASSLDVGEAFF. Here the CDR3 DNA reads TGTGCCAGCAGCTTAGACGTCGGTGAAGCTTTCTTT.

The chain's CDR3 is CASSSPSGRGGELFF. In DNA form, the CDR3 reads TGTGCCAGCAGTTCCCCTAGCGGGAGGGGCGGGGAGCTGTTTTTT. The chain has TRBV28 and TRBJ2-2; 12 nucleotides agree with TRBD2. Germline loops: CDR1 MDHEN, CDR2 SYDVKM. The V segment lost 4 bases and the J segment 7 bases; nucleotides outside the gene matches: 4. This CDR3 region has 15 residues.

This clone was seen a handful of times. V gene TRBV15 combines with J gene TRBJ1-5; D perhaps matches TRBD1 (5 bases). The germline V gene has CDR1 LNHNV and CDR2 YYDKDF (reference sequence). This CDR3 comprises 16 residues. Trimming pared 1 base from V and 5 bases from J, leaving 15 bases between. CDR3 in amino acids: CATSRVGATRDQPQHF. The CDR3 DNA sequence: TGTGCCACCAGCAGAGTTGGGGCGACTCGGGATCAGCCCCAGCATTTT.

The genes are TRBV6-4 and TRBJ1-2, with no clear D. This CDR3 spans 14 amino acids. The V end lost 6 bases, the J end lost 2 bases, and 13 bases lay between the germline ends. Germline loops: CDR1 MRHNA, CDR2 SNTAGT. The CDR3 DNA reads as TGTGCCAGCAGGGGAGACGCATTCAACTATGGCTACACCTTC. Translation: CASRGDAFNYGYTF.

V gene TRBV5-6 combines with J gene TRBJ2-5, with D possibly being TRBD2 (6 bases). CDR1 is SGHDT and CDR2 is YYEEEE in the germline V gene. The V gene lost 2 bases and the J gene lost 7 bases, with 15 bases spanning the gap. CDR3 length equals 14 residues. DNA of the CDR3: TGTGCCAGCAGCTTTGGCGGGGTTCGTGGGACCCAGTACTTC. Translation gives CASSFGGVRGTQYF.

The chain links TRBV7-9 to TRBJ2-4, with 9 bases identical to TRBD1. This CDR3 spans 14 amino acids. Germline CDR1 is SEHNR and CDR2 is FQNEAQ (reference sequence). V trimming: 8 bases; J trimming: 5 bases; junction bases outside the gene matches: 7. The CDR3 loop reads CASQRQGVQNIQYF. As DNA, the CDR3 is TGTGCCAGCCAGAGACAGGGGGTCCAAAACATTCAGTACTTC.

The chain employs TRBV28 and TRBJ1-2; D ambiguous. There are 14 residues in the CDR3. V lost 3 bases and J lost 2, with 10 bases in between. The germline CDR1 and CDR2 sequences are MDHEN and SYDVKM. CDR3 nucleotide sequence: TGTGCCAGCAGTTTCCAGACTGAGAACTATGGCTACACCTTC. Its protein product is CASSFQTENYGYTF.

This chain connects TRBV4-1 to TRBJ2-6; D unclear. CDR1 MGHRA and CDR2 YSYEKL come from the germline V gene. V gave up 4 bases and J gave up 0 bases, with 16 bases separating them. The CDR3 length is 18 residues. For the CDR3, the DNA is TGCGCCAGCAGCCCAAGATTACATTCTAGCTCTGGGGCCAACGTCCTGACTTTC. Translating it yields CASSPRLHSSSGANVLTF.

V usage is TRBV25-1 and J usage is TRBJ2-2, with TRBD2 matching 9 bases. This CDR3 has 15 amino acids. The ends lost 3 bases at V and 4 bases at J; junction bases unmatched: 3. Looked up from germline, CDR1 is MGHDK and CDR2 is SYGVNS. This CDR3 is CASSDSGSSTGELFF. The CDR3 bases are TGTGCCAGCAGTGATAGCGGGAGTAGCACCGGGGAGCTGTTTTTT.

The chain couples TRBV15 to TRBJ2-7, with 8 bases that match TRBD2. The ends lost 3 bases at V and 2 bases at J; junction bases unmatched: 9. Germline loops: CDR1 LNHNV, CDR2 YYDKDF (reference sequence). The CDR3 sequence is 16 residues long. Written as DNA, the CDR3 is TGTGCCACCAGCAGGGAGGGGTCGGGGGGGCCCTACGAGCAGTACTTC. Residues: CATSREGSGGPYEQYF.

This clone has a handful of counts. V and J are TRBV27 and TRBJ1-2; possible D gene TRBD1, 6 bases. From germline, CDR1 is MNHEY and CDR2 SMNVEV (reference sequence). Trimming took off 4 bases at V and 1 base at J, with 13 bases between the two ends. The CDR3 is 15 amino acids. The CDR3 here is CASSSTGTNNYGYTF. CDR3 in DNA: TGTGCCAGCAGTTCAACAGGGACAAATAACTATGGCTACACCTTC.

The count of this clone is one. V is TRBV9 and J is TRBJ2-7, with D perhaps matching TRBD2 (7 bases). V was pared by 3 bases and J by 2 bases, with 12 bases between. The CDR3 is 14 residues long. Germline lookup yields CDR1 SGDLS and CDR2 YYNGEE. The DNA of the CDR3 is TGTGCCAGCAGCGGGGAGGGGGTGGCCTACGAGCAGTACTTC. Amino acids: CASSGEGVAYEQYF.